This T cell receptor (beta chain) appears in the sequencing data of a study of Ad26.COV2.S vaccination and SARS-CoV-2 variants. Indicated treatment: some 19 received Ad26.COV2.S at low or high dose, single or two shots; about 5 received placebo; per-sample allocation not given. Sample collection was performed on day 63 after the first vaccine or placebo injection. Sequenced by immunoSEQ multiplex PCR; TCRdb stores in-frame clones only, minus some. The sample lists about 680,000 clones, roughly nine tenths seen once, with 1.5% in the top ten. This specimen was peripheral blood, taken in a trial of Ad26.COV2.S vaccine versus placebo. This clonotype originated in a person aged 18-60 years who received the Ad26.COV2.S COVID-19 vaccine or a placebo.

The CDR3 spells CASSQDRGSTEAFF. CDR3 nucleotide sequence: TGTGCCAGCAGCCAAGACAGGGGCTCTACTGAAGCTTTCTTT. The rearrangement links TRBV3-1 (or the pseudogene TRBV3-2) to TRBJ1-1; perhaps TRBD1 as D (6 bases). Germline V CDR1 and CDR2: LGHDT, YNNKEL (reference sequence). The CDR3 is made up of 14 amino acids. The germline V and J ends were trimmed by 0 bases and 5 bases, with 10 bases remaining between them.